The rows below give T cell receptor beta chains drawn from one sample of a study of T cells and Merkel cell carcinoma outcomes. The method was immunoSEQ multiplex PCR; TCRdb's version includes in-frame clones alone and lacks a portion of them. The repertoire holds 15,000 to 25,000 clones, with over 70% as singletons. Material: tumor tissue from Merkel cell carcinoma. These receptors originate from a human donor with Merkel cell carcinoma. CDR3s include the opening cysteine and the closing phenylalanine or tryptophan. D genes are given only for firm matches. Not every row has a clone size; where given, it reads once, few, many or a size class.

CDR3 DNA,CDR3 protein,D gene,J gene,clone size,V gene
TGCGCCAGGTGGGGGACAGATAATGAAAAACTGTTTTTT,CARWGTDNEKLFF,TRBD1,TRBJ1-4,.,TRBV23-1
TGTGCCAGCAGGGGGGGGGAAAGGTTCTACGAGCAGTACTTC,CASRGGERFYEQYF,TRBD2,TRBJ2-7,.,TRBV6-1
TGTGCCAGCAGCTTACAGCGGGGGTCCTACGAGCAGTACTTC,CASSLQRGSYEQYF,TRBD2,TRBJ2-7,few,TRBV7-2
TGTGCCAGCGCCGTGACGACATTAAGAGAGCAGTACTTC,CASAVTTLREQYF,.,TRBJ2-7,.,TRBV7-8
TGTGCCAGCACCCAAGAGGCAGCGAGTGAAGCTTTCTTT,CASTQEAASEAFF,.,TRBJ1-1,once,TRBV6-5
TGCGCCAGCACCCATCGGGGTGAGCAATTCTTC,CASTHRGEQFF,.,TRBJ2-1,once,TRBV5-1
TGCGCCAGCACCGGGACTAGTCCCAATGAGCAGTTCTTC,CASTGTSPNEQFF,TRBD2,TRBJ2-1,.,TRBV5-1
TGTGCCATCAGTGAGTCGAAATTCGTCTCTGGGGCCAACGTCCTGACTTTC,CAISESKFVSGANVLTF,.,TRBJ2-6,.,TRBV10-3
TGTGCCAGCTCACCATCAGGGTTTCCTGAAAAACTGTTTTTT,CASSPSGFPEKLFF,.,TRBJ1-4,.,TRBV18
TGTGCCAGCAGCCCTTGGGCTAACACAGATACGCAGTATTTT,CASSPWANTDTQYF,.,TRBJ2-3,.,TRBV9
TGTGCCAGCAGCTTAGAGTCCCAGGGCCAAGCTTTCTTT,CASSLESQGQAFF,.,TRBJ1-1,.,TRBV11-2
TGTGCCAGTAGTATCCCAGACACTGAAGCTTTCTTT,CASSIPDTEAFF,.,TRBJ1-1,.,TRBV19
TGTGCCAGCACCAAGGACAGGAGCACGAACACCGGGGAGCTGTTTTTT,CASTKDRSTNTGELFF,TRBD1,TRBJ2-2,.,TRBV2
TGTGCCAGCAGCTATTCAGAGGAGCAGTTCTTC,CASSYSEEQFF,.,TRBJ2-1,.,TRBV13
TGTGCCAGGGACCGTGAGACCCAGTACTTC,CARDRETQYF,.,TRBJ2-5,.,TRBV2
TGTGCCAGCAGCATCTGGGATGGGGAGACCCAGTACTTC,CASSIWDGETQYF,.,TRBJ2-5,.,TRBV6-6
TGTGCCACCCGGACACCCTCCTACGAGCAGTACTTC,CATRTPSYEQYF,.,TRBJ2-7,once,TRBV6-6
TGTGCCAGCAGTCCAGGGGGCGCGGGCACTGAAGCTTTCTTT,CASSPGGAGTEAFF,TRBD1,TRBJ1-1,few,TRBV6-4
TGTGCCAGCAGTTACTCGAGGCAAGGGAGTTCAGATACGCAGTATTTT,CASSYSRQGSSDTQYF,.,TRBJ2-3,few,TRBV6-6
TGTGCCAGCAGTGAAGGCCCGAGCCTAGGTCTCTACGAGCAGTACTTC,CASSEGPSLGLYEQYF,.,TRBJ2-7,.,TRBV6-1
TGTGCCAGCAGCGCGGACTTTCAAGAGACCCAGTACTTC,CASSADFQETQYF,.,TRBJ2-5,.,TRBV25-1
TGTGCCAGCAGCGTAGCAGCGGGAGTAGCCACAGATACGCAGTATTTT,CASSVAAGVATDTQYF,TRBD2,TRBJ2-3,.,TRBV9
TGCGCCAGCAGTCACTTGTGGGACAGGGGATACACTGAAGCTTTCTTT,CASSHLWDRGYTEAFF,TRBD1,TRBJ1-1,.,TRBV4-1
TGTGCCAGCTCACCCATAGACAGGGCCGGGGAGACCCAGTACTTC,CASSPIDRAGETQYF,TRBD1,TRBJ2-5,few,TRBV18
TGTGCCATCAGGTCAATGGGACTAGCGACAGCCCTCCCTACCGGGGAGCTGTTTTTT,CAIRSMGLATALPTGELFF,TRBD2,TRBJ2-2,.,TRBV10-3
TGTGCCAGCAGCTCGGTGGACGGCCTATCCGGGGAGCTGTTTTTT,CASSSVDGLSGELFF,.,TRBJ2-2,.,TRBV5-4
TGCGCCGGCGCGAAGGAACCCGACACAGATACGCAGTATTTT,CAGAKEPDTDTQYF,.,TRBJ2-3,.,TRBV5-1
TGTGCCAGTAGTATGGGCAGTGTCTACGAGCAGTACTTC,CASSMGSVYEQYF,.,TRBJ2-7,.,TRBV19
TGTGCCAGCAGCTTAGAAAGCACAGATACGCAGTATTTT,CASSLESTDTQYF,.,TRBJ2-3,.,TRBV11-3
TGTGCCAGCTCACCCACAGGGGGCATCGAGCAGTACTTC,CASSPTGGIEQYF,TRBD1,TRBJ2-7,.,TRBV18
TGCGCCAGCAGCTTGGGAGTGCTGGGACAGGCAACAGAAAAACTGTTTTTT,CASSLGVLGQATEKLFF,TRBD1,TRBJ1-4,once,TRBV5-1